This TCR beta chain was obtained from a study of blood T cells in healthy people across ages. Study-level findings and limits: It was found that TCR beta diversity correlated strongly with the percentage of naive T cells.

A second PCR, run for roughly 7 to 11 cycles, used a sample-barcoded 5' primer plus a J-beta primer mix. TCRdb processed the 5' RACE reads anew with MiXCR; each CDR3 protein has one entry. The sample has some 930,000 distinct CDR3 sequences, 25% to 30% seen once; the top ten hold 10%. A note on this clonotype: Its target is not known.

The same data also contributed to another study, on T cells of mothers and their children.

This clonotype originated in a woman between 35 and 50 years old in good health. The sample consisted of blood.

The CDR3 protein is CASSELGVNNSPLHF. CDR3 in DNA: TGTGCCAGCAGTGAGCTAGGGGTAAATAATTCACCCCTCCACTTT. This chain connects TRBV2 to TRBJ1-6; tentatively, D is TRBD1 (5 bases). This CDR3 spans 15 amino acids. The V and J ends lost 3 bases and 5 bases respectively, with 11 bases between them. Germline V gives CDR1 SNHLY, CDR2 FYNNEI.